Described below is a single T cell receptor beta chain sequence and its context. This CDR3 comprises 13 residues. Trimming stripped 8 bases from V and 0 bases from J, with 8 bases between. Germline CDR1 is MNHEY and CDR2 is SVGAGI. This sample was included in a study of blood T cell repertoires in COVID-19. Study as a whole: The United States, Italy and Spain were the sources of the acute and convalescent COVID-19 samples. Sources were T cells, B-cell-depleted T cells, or PBMCs; the material itself was cDNA or gDNA.

As processed by the authors: Reference gene primer amplification in the assay estimated nucleated cell counts. Profiling relied on immunoSEQ multiplex PCR, and the TCRdb table lists in-frame clones only, not all of them. V and J calls and clone size are copied from that table; D and trimming were computed from the DNA. The table lists about 260,000 clones, about 83% of them singletons. Sequencing was performed on peripheral blood. The source of this sequence is a woman in her 40s who had recovered from COVID-19. V is TRBV6-5 and J is TRBJ1-5; D remains unclear. CDR3 sequence: CASAGSSNQPQHF. The DNA for the CDR3 is TGTGCCAGCGCTGGCAGTAGCAATCAGCCCCAGCATTTT.